This T cell receptor (beta chain) was identified in a study of blood T cell repertoires in COVID-19 (dated by TCRdb to 2018 to 2021). For the study in its entirety: Samples covering the acute and convalescent phases of COVID-19 were provided by collaborators in the United States, Italy and Spain. The material from the prospective study consisted of cDNA or gDNA derived from T cells, B-cell-depleted T cells, or PBMCs. Subjects who had been exposed to COVID-19, were actively infected with it, or had recovered from it provided the deeply sampled blood TCRbeta repertoires that made up the dataset. A freely available public database, intended as a resource for researchers studying the immune response to SARS-CoV-2, is where the repertoires were released. The samples were drawn from two sources: the first 160 participants of the ongoing ImmuneRACE study, and fewer than 1,500 subjects contributed by 6 global collaborators. Sample metadata almost always included a de-identified subject ID, COVID-19 status, age in years and sex. Where available, HLA class I and class II types were taken from metadata supplied by the sample provider and were not determined by assay-based typing. The paper's findings and limits, for the study overall: How much clinical and demographic metadata was included differed by source and by participant, and the metadata was provided uncurated.

TCRbeta CDR3 regions were amplified from genomic DNA by means of the immunoSEQ Assay, a bias-controlled multiplex PCR. The authors' analysis ran thus. The number of nucleated cells in each sample was estimated from the amplification of reference gene primers within the assay. To quantify the absolute abundance of each unique TCRbeta CDR3 rearrangement, sequence reads were collapsed and filtered. Productive Simpson clonality was computed per sample as the square root of Simpson's diversity index over productive rearrangements. TCRdb mirrors the immuneACCESS table, restricted to in-frame sequences. Some clones are absent from its copies; in checked studies, under half trace to an unresolved V gene, and the reason for the others is unknown. D and trimming come from the DNA, and the V and J calls and clone size come from that table. This sample gives hundreds of thousands of clones in total; roughly 87% of them show up just once. The top ten constitute about 2% of the sample.

With respect to this clone: No antigen is known for it. No qualities accompany the bases; no much larger clone lies one base away.

The collaborating institutions used their own protocols to collect whole blood in K2EDTA tubes. For TCRbeta analysis, collaborator samples were shipped as frozen whole blood, as isolated PBMCs, or as DNA extracted from either sample type. This clonotype was sampled from a man between 18 and 35 years old with active or convalescent COVID-19. The specimen sequenced was peripheral blood.

The nucleotide sequence is TGTGCCAGCAGATCTCTAGCGGGGGTAACAGATACGCAGTATTTT. This sequence encodes CASRSLAGVTDTQYF. The rearranged segments are TRBV7-2 and TRBJ2-3, and TRBD2 matches 10 of the central bases. Counted from cysteine to phenylalanine, this CDR3 has 15 amino acids. Only the CDR3 portion is preserved as DNA: 45 bases, with reading frame beginning at the first base. CDR1 SGHTA and CDR2 FQGNSA were looked up in the germline V gene. Trimmed from V: 6 bases; trimmed from J: 3 bases; junction bases lacking a gene match: 6.